These 11 T cell receptor beta chains originate from one sample sequenced in a study of CXCR3-negative and CXCR3-positive naive CD8 T cells. Findings of the study overall: Greater hydrophobicity was found in TRB CDR3s of CXCR3-positive naive cells than of CXCR3-negative naive cells.

UMI-labeled 5' RACE TRB cDNA libraries were prepared from the cells. TCRdb reprocessed the 5' RACE reads, with one entry per CDR3 protein and no DNA. This sample's table reports fewer than 140,000 distinct CDR3 sequences. These receptors have no identified antigens. The sequenced sample consisted of naive CXCR3+ CD8+ T cells from blood. Subset reported: CD45RO-CCR7+CD27+CD95- naive CD8+ T cells expressing CXCR3 (TNR3+). The receptors were gathered from a human donor in good health. Some clones in this sample may be carry-over from other donors' samples.

The CDR3 is CATSRRQGTEAFF. This chain links TRBV15 with TRBJ1-1; TCRdb selects TRBD1, and the lack of DNA leaves this call unchecked. Germline CDR1 is LNHNV and CDR2 is YYDKDF (reference sequence). This CDR3 has 13 residues.

The chain links TRBV4-3 to TRBJ2-7; TCRdb calls TRBD1, which cannot be checked without DNA. The CDR3 is 16 amino acids. CDR1 LGHNA and CDR2 YSLEER come from the germline V gene. The CDR3: CASSQDWRQGAYEQYF.

J is TRBJ2-1 and V is TRBV29-1; TCRdb indicates TRBD1, and absent DNA this call remains unverified. Germline V gene data show CDR1 as SQVTM and CDR2 as ANQGSEA. CDR3 length: 13 residues. The CDR3 loop reads CSVEPGTDNEQFF.

This chain connects TRBV6-6 to TRBJ2-3; TCRdb's D call, TRBD2, is unchecked because there is no DNA. The germline gives CDR1 MNHNY, CDR2 SVGAGI (reference sequence). This CDR3 has 19 amino acids. The chain's CDR3 is CASSSLSGGALTGTDTQYF.

The chain combines TRBV6-2 or TRBV6-3 with TRBJ2-2; TCRdb proposes TRBD2, but this gene call is untestable without DNA. CDR3 length: 12 amino acids. Germline values: CDR1 MNHEY, CDR2 SVGEGT. The CDR3 sequence is CASSYGPGELFF.

The chain is built from TRBV7-9 and TRBJ2-3; the TRBD2 assignment by TCRdb is unverifiable without DNA. The CDR3 runs 18 residues. CDR1 and CDR2 (germline): SEHNR, FQNEAQ (reference sequence). CDR3 amino acids: CASSLGLAGVLSTDTQYF.

The V call is TRBV30, the J call TRBJ1-1; TCRdb names TRBD1, which stays unverified in the absence of DNA. Germline V gives CDR1 GTSNPN, CDR2 SVGIG (reference sequence). CDR3 length equals 16 residues. The CDR3 here is CAWSSDLTGANTEAFF.

The J gene is TRBJ2-2, the V gene TRBV4-3; TCRdb's D call of TRBD2 is untestable without DNA. The germline V gene encodes CDR1 LGHNA and CDR2 YSLEER. The CDR3 has 18 residues. CDR3: CASSPSLIPGSLTGELFF.

The V gene is TRBV4-3, the J gene TRBJ2-1; the D call from TCRdb, TRBD1, cannot be confirmed without DNA. Germline V lookup: CDR1 LGHNA, CDR2 YSLEER. The CDR3 length is 13 residues. The CDR3 region is CASSQDQGNEQFF.

The chain joins TRBV7-9 to TRBJ2-3. The CDR3 is 13 amino acids. CDR1 is SEHNR, CDR2 FQNEAQ, per germline (reference sequence). CDR3 sequence reads: CASSSRMSDTQYF. The entire variable domain, with the rest obtained from reference TRBV7-9 and TRBJ2-3, is as follows: DTGVSQNPRHKITKRGQNVTFRCDPISEHNRLYWYRQTLGQGPEFLTYFQNEAQLEKSRLLSDRFSAERPKGSFSTLEIQRTEQGDSAMYLCASSSRMSDTQYFGPGTRLTVL.

This chain links TRBV9 with TRBJ2-1; TCRdb calls TRBD2, which cannot be checked without DNA. Germline lookup yields CDR1 SGDLS and CDR2 YYNGEE. The CDR3 has 16 residues. The CDR3 region is CASSVVSGLGINEQFF.